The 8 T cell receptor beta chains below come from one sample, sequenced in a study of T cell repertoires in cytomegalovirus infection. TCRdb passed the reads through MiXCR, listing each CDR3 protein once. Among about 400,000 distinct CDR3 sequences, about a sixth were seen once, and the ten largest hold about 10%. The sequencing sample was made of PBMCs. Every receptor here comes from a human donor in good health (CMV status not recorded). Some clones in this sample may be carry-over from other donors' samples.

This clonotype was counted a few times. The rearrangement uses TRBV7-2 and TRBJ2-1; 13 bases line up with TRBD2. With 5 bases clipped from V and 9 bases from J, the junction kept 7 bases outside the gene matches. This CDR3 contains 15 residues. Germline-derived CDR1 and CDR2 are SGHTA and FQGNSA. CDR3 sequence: CASSVTSGRYGEQFF. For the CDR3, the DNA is TGTGCCAGCAGCGTGACTAGCGGGAGGTATGGTGAGCAGTTCTTC.

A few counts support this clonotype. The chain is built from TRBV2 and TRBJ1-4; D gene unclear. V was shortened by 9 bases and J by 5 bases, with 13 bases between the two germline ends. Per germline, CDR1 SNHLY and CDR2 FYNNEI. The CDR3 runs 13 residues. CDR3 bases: TGTGCCAGTTCGAGTCGGCGAAATGAAAAACTGTTTTTT. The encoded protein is CASSSRRNEKLFF. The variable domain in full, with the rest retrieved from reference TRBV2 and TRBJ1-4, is EPEVTQTPSHQVTQMGQEVILRCVPISNHLYFYWYRQILGQKVEFLVSFYNNEISEKSEIFDDQFSVERPDGSNFTLKIRSTKLEDSAMYFCASSSRRNEKLFFGSGTQLSVL.

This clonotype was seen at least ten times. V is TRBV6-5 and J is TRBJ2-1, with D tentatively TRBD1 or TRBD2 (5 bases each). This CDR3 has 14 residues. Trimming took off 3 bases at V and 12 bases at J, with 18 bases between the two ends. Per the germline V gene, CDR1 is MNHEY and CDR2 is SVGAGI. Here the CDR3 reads CASSYRTGTSWQFF. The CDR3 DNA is TGTGCCAGCAGTTATCGGACGGGGACGTCGTGGCAGTTCTTC.

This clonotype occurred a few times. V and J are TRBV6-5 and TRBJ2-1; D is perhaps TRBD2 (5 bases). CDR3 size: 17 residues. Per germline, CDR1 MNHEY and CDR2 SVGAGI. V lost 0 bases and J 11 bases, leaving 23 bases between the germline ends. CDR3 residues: CASSYSVPGIQPLQQFF. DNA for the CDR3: TGTGCCAGCAGTTACTCGGTCCCCGGGATCCAACCCCTTCAGCAGTTCTTC.

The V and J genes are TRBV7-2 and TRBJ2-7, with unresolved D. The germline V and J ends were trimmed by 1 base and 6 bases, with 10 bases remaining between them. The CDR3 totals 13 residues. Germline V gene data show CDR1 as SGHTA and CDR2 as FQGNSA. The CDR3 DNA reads TGTGCCAGCAGCTTAGTTGGTTCTAGCGAGCAGTACTTC. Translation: CASSLVGSSEQYF.

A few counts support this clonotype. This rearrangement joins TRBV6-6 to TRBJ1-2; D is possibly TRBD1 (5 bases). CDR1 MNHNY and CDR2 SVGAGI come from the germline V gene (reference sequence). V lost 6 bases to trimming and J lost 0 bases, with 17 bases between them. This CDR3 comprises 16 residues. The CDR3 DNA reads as TGTGCCAGCAGCGAAGGGGAGAGGCTCTCTAACTATGGCTACACCTTC. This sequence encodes CASSEGERLSNYGYTF.

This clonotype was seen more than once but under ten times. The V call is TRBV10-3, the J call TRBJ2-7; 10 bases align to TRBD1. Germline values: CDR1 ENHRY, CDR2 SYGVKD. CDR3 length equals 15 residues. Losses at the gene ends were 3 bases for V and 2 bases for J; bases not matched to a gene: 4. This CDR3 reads CAISDAGTGAYEQYF. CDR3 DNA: TGTGCCATCAGTGACGCGGGGACAGGGGCCTACGAGCAGTACTTC.

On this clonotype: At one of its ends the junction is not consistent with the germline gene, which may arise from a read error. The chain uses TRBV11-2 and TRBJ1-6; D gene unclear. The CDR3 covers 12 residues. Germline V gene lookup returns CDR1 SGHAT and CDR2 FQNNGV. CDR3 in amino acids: CASSRSDSPLHF. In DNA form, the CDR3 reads TGTGCCAGCAGCCGGTCCGATTCGCCCCTCCACTTT.